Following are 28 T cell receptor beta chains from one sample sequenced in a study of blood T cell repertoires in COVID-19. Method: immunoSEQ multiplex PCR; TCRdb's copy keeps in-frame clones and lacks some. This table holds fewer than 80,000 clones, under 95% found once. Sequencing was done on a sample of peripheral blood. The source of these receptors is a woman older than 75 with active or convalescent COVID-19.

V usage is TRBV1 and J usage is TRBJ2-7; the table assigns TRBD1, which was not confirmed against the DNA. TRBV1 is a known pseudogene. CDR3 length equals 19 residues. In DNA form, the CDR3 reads TGCACCAGCAGCCATTTCTCCTGGACAGGGGAAAGGATCCCCTACGAGCAGTACTTC. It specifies CTSSHFSWTGERIPYEQYF.

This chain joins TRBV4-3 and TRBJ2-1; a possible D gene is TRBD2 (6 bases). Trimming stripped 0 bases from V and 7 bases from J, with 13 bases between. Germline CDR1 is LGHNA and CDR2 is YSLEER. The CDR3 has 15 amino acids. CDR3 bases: TGCGCCAGCAGCCAAGATCGGGGGACCACTAATGAGCAGTTCTTC. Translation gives CASSQDRGTTNEQFF.

DNA of the CDR3: TGTGCCAGTAGTATAGATAGGGGGACGAACTACGAGCAGTACTTC. Residues: CASSIDRGTNYEQYF. This chain links TRBV19 with TRBJ2-7; perhaps TRBD1 as D (6 bases). Germline CDR1 is LNHDA and CDR2 is SQIVND (reference sequence). The CDR3 is 15 amino acids. Trimming removed 0 bases from V and 3 bases from J, with 12 bases in between.

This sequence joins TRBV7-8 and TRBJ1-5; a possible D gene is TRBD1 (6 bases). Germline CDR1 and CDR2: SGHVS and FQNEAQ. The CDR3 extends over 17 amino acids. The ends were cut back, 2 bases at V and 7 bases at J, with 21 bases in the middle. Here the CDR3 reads CASSLPRQVGTKQPQHF. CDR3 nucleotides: TGTGCCAGCAGCTTACCCAGACAGGTAGGGACAAAGCAGCCCCAGCATTTT.

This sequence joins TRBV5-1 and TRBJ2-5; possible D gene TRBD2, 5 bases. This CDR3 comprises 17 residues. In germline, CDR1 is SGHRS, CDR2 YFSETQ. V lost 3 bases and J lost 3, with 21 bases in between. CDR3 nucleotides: TGCGCCAGCAGCTCCGGGATATCGGGGTGGACGAAAGAGACCCAGTACTTC. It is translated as CASSSGISGWTKETQYF.

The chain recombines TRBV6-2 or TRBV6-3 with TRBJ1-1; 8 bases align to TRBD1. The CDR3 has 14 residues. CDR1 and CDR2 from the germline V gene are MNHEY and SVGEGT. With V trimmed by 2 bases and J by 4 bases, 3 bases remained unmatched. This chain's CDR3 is CASSYAGGITEAFF. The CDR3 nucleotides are TGTGCCAGCAGTTACGCAGGGGGCATCACTGAAGCTTTCTTT.

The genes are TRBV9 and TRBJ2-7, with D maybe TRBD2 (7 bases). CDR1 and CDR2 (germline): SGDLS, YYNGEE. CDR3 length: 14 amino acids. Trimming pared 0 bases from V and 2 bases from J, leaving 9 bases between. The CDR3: CASSVGGGTYEQYF. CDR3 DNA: TGTGCCAGCAGCGTAGGCGGGGGCACCTACGAGCAGTACTTC.

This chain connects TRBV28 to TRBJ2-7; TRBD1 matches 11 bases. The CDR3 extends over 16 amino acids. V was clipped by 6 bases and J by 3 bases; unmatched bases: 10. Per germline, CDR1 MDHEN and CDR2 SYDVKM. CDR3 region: CASRPNPGTGGYEQYF. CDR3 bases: TGTGCCAGCAGACCAAATCCCGGGACAGGGGGCTACGAGCAGTACTTC. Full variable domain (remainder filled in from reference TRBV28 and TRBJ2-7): DVKVTQSSRYLVKRTGEKVFLECVQDMDHENMFWYRQDPGLGLRLIYFSYDVKMKEKGDIPEGYSVSREKKERFSLILESASTNQTSMYLCASRPNPGTGGYEQYFGPGTRLTVT.

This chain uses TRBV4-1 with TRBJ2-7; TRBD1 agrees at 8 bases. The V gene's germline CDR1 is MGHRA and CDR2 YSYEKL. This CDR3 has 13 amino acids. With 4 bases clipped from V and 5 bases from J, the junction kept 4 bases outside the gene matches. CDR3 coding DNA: TGCGCCAGCAGCCCCCGGGACAGGAACGAGCAGTACTTC. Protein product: CASSPRDRNEQYF.

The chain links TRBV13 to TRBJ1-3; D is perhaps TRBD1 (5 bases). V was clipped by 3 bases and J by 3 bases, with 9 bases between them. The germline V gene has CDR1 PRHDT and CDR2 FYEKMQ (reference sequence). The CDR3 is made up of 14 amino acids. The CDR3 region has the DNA TGTGCCAGCAGCTTTAGGGGAAGTGGAAACACCATATATTTT. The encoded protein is CASSFRGSGNTIYF.

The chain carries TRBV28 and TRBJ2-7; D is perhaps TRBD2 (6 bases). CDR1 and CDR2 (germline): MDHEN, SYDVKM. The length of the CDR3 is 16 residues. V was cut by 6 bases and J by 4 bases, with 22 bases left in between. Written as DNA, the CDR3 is TGTGCCAGCAGCCCCCCTCACGGGCAGGGAGGATACGAGCAGTACTTC. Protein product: CASSPPHGQGGYEQYF.

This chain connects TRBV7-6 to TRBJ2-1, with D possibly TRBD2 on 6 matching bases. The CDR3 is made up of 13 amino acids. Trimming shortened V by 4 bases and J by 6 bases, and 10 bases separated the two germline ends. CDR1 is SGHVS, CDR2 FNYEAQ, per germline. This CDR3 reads CASSYGGSNEQFF. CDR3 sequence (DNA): TGTGCCAGCAGCTACGGGGGTTCCAATGAGCAGTTCTTC.

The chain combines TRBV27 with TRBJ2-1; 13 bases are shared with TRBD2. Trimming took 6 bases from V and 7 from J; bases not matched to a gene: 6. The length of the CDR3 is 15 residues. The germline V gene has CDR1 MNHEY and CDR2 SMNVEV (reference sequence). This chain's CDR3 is CASRDGTSGANEQFF. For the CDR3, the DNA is TGTGCCAGCAGAGACGGGACTAGCGGGGCTAATGAGCAGTTCTTC.

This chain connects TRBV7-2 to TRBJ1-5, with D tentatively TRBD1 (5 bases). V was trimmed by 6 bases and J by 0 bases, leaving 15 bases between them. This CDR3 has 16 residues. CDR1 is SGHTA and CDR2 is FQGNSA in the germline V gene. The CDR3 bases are TGTGCCAGCAGTTATGGTGGGGGGTATAGCAATCAGCCCCAGCATTTT. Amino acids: CASSYGGGYSNQPQHF.

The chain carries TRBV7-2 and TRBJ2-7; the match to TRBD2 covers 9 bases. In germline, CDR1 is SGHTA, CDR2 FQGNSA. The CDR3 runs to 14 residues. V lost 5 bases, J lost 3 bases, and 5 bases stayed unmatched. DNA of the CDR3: TGTGCCAGCAGCCCCGGGACTAGCCTCTACGAGCAGTACTTC. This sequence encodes CASSPGTSLYEQYF.

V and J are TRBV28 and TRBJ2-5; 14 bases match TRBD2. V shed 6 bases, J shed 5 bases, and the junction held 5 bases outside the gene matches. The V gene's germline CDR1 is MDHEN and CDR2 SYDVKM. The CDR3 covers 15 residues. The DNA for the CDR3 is TGTGCCAGCAGCTTCCGGACTAGCGGGGGGGAGACCCAGTACTTC. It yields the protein CASSFRTSGGETQYF. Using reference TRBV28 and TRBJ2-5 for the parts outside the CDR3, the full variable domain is DVKVTQSSRYLVKRTGEKVFLECVQDMDHENMFWYRQDPGLGLRLIYFSYDVKMKEKGDIPEGYSVSREKKERFSLILESASTNQTSMYLCASSFRTSGGETQYFGPGTRLLVL.

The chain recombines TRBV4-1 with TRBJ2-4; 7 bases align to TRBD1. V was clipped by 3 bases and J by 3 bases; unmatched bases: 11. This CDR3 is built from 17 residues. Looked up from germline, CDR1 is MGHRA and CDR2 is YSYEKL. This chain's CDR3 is CASSHPLTGSSKNIQYF. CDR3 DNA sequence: TGCGCCAGCAGCCATCCTTTGACAGGGAGCAGCAAAAACATTCAGTACTTC.

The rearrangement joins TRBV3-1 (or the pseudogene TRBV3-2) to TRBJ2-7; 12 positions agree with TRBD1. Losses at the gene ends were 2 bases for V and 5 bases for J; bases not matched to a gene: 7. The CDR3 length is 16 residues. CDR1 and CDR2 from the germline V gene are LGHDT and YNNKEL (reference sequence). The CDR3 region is CASSQKLGTGGNEQYF. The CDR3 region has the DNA TGTGCCAGCAGCCAAAAACTCGGGACAGGGGGCAACGAGCAGTACTTC.

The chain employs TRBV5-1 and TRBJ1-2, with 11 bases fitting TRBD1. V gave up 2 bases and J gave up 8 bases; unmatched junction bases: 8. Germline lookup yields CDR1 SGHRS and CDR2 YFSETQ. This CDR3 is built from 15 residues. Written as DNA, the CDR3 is TGCGCCAGCAGCTTTCCCGGACAGGGGGCTTTAGGCTACACCTTC. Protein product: CASSFPGQGALGYTF.

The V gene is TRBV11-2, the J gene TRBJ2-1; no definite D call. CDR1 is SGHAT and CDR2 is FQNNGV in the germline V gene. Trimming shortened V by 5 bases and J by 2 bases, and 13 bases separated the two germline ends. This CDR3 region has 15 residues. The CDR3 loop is CASSTSSGTYNEQFF. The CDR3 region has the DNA TGTGCCAGCAGCACCTCCTCGGGTACCTACAATGAGCAGTTCTTC.

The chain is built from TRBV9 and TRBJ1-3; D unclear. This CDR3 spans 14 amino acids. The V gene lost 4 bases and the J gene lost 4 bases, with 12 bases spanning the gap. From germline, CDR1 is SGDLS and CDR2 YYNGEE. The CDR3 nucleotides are TGTGCCAGCAGCCCAGCAGGAACGGGAAACACCATATATTTT. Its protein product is CASSPAGTGNTIYF.

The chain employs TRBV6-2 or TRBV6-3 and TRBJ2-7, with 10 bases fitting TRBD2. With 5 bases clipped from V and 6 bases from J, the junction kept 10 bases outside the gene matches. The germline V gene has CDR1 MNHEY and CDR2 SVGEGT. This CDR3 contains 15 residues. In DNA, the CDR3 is TGTGCCAGCAGTATTATAGCGGGGGGTCCTCGCGAGCAGTACTTC. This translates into CASSIIAGGPREQYF.

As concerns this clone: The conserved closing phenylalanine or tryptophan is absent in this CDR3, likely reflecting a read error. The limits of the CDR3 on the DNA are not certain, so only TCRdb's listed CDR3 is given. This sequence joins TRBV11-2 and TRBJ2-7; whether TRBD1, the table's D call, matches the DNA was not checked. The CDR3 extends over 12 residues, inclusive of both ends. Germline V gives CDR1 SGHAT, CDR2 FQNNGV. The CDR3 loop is CASSLGQQGIQS.

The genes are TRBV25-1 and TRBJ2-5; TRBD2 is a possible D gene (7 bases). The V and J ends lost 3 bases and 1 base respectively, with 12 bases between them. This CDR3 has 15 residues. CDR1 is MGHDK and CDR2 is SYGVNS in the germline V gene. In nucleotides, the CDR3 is TGTGCCAGCAGTGATTCGCGGGGGCCCCAAGAGACCCAGTACTTC. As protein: CASSDSRGPQETQYF.

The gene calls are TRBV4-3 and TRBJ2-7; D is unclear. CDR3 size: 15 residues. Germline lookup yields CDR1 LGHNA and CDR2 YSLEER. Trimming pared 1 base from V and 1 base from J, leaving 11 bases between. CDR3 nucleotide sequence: TGCGCCAGCAGCCAAGCTTGGTCAGTTTCCTACGAGCAGTACTTC. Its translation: CASSQAWSVSYEQYF.

The CDR3 sequence: CASSDRGTGTGKAFF. The CDR3 coding sequence is TGTGCCAGCAGCGACCGCGGGACAGGGACGGGAAAAGCTTTCTTT. The rearrangement uses TRBV9 and TRBJ1-1; 9 nucleotides agree with TRBD1. Germline CDR1 SGDLS, CDR2 YYNGEE. The CDR3 extends over 15 amino acids. The J segment lost 9 bases and the V segment lost 3 bases, leaving 12 bases of the junction unmatched.

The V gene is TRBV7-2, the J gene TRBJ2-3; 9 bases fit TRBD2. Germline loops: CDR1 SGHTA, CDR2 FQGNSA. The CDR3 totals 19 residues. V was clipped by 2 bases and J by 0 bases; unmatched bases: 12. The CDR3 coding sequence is TGTGCCAGCAGCTTAAGGAGAGTGGGTAGCGGGGGTAGCACAGATACGCAGTATTTT. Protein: CASSLRRVGSGGSTDTQYF.

The CDR3 spells CASSSQGAGEKLFF. DNA of the CDR3: TGTGCCAGCAGTTCCCAGGGGGCCGGCGAAAAACTGTTTTTT. The chain uses TRBV6-2 or TRBV6-3 and TRBJ1-4, with 8 bases lining up with TRBD1. Unmatched junction bases numbered 6, after V lost 4 bases and J lost 8 bases. The CDR3 is 14 residues long. Germline V gene sequence: CDR1 MNHEY, CDR2 SVGEGT.